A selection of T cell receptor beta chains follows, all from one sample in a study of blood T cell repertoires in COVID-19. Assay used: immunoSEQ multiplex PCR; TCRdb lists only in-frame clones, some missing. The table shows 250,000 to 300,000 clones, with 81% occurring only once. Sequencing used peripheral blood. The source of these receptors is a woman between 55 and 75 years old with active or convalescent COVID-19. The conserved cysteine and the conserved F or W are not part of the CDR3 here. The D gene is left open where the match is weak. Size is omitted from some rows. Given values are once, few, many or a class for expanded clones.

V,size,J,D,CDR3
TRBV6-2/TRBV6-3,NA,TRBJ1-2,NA,ASSPTWNYGYT
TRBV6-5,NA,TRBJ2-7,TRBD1,ASSRDRTSYEQY
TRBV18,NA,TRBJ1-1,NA,ASSPVSTGTEAF
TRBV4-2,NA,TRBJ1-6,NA,ASSQEYREPLVGYSPLH
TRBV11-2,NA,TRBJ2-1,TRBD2,ASSLVSAGGRDEQF
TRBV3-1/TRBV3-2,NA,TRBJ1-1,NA,ASSPGTGLNTEAF
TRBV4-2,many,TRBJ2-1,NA,ASSQETISNEQF
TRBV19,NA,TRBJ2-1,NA,ASSRDRSSYNEQF
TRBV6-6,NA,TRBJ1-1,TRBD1,ASSTQGAEAF
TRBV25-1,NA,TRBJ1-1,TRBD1,ASSDWTGREAF
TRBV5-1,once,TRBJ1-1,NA,ASGDRLNTEAF
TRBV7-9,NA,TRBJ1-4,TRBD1,ASSLGAGTALLDEKLF
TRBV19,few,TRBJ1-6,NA,ASSPPGRIGAFSPLH
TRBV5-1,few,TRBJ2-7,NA,ASSSGSIGLTYEQY
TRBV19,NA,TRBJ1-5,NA,ASSFRGQPQH
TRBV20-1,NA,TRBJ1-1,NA,SAKLTEAF
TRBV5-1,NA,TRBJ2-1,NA,ASSALQGTGYNEQF
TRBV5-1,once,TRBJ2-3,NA,ASSPGQDTDTQY
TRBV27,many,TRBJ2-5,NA,ASSFAGQETQY
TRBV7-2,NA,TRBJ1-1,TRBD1,ASSWRQGLTEAF
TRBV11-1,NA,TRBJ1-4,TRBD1,ASSRTGATNEKLF
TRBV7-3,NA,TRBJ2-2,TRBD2,ASSPTSGATGELF
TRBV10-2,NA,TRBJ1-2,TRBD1,ASSEADRGGIGYT
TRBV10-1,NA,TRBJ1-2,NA,ASSPGRGPYGYT
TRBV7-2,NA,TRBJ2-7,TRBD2,ASSLAGGWYEQY
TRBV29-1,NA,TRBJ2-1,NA,SVGEGALDNEQF
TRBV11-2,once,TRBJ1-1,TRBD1,AIAGGQGPEAF
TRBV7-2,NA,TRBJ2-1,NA,ASSPDRQGAYNEQF
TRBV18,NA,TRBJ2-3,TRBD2,ASSPPGLEDTQY
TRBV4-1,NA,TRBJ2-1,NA,ASSQKTVRAPSYNEQF
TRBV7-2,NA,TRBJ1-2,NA,ASSLQIGNYGYT
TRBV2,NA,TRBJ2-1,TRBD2,ASLRRGGAFNEQF
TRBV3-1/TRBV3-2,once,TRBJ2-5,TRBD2,ASGLNGLAVQETQY
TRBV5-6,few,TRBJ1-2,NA,ASSLDPRGEGYT
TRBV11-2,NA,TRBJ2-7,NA,ASSLDPGLYYEQY
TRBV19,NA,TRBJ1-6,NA,ASSIRPSSYNSPLH
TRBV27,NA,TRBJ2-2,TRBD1,ASRLTGGGRTGELF
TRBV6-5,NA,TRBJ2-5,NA,ASSDSSIRETQY
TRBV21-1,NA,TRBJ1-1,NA,ASSNGGEMNTEAF
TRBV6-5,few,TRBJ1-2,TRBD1,ASSRQGSNYGYT